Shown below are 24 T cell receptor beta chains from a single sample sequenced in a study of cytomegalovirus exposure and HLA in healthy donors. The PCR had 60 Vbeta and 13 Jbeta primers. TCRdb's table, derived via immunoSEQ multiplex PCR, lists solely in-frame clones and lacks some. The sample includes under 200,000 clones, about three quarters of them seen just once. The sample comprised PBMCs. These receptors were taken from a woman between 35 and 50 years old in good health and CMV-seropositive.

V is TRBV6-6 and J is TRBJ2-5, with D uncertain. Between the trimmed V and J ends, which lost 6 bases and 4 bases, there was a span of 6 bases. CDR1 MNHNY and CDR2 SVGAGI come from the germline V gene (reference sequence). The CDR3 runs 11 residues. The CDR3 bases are TGTGCCAGCAGGGAGTTAGAGACCCAGTACTTC. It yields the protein CASRELETQYF.

The CDR3 nucleotides read TGTGCCAGTAGCGCCGGGATCCTCTATTACGAGCAGTACTTC. Residues: CASSAGILYYEQYF. This rearrangement joins TRBV19 to TRBJ2-7, with D possibly TRBD2 on 5 matching bases. Between the trimmed V and J ends, which lost 6 bases and 4 bases, there was a span of 16 bases. This CDR3 comprises 14 residues. Germline V lookup: CDR1 LNHDA, CDR2 SQIVND (reference sequence).

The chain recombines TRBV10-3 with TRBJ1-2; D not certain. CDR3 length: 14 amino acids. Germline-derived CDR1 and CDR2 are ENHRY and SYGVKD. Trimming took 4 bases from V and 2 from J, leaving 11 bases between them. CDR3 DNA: TGTGCCATCAGTGGCCCGGGAGGGAACTATGGCTACACCTTC. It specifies CAISGPGGNYGYTF.

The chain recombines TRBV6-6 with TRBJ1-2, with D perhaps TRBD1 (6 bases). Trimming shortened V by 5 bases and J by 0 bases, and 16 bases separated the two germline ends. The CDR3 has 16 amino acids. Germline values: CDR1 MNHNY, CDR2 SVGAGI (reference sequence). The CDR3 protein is CASSNPGHIANYGYTF. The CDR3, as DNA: TGTGCCAGCAGTAATCCGGGACACATAGCTAACTATGGCTACACCTTC.

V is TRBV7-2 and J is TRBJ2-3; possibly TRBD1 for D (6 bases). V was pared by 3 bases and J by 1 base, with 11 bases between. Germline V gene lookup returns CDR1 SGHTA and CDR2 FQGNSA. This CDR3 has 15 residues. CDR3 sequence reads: CASSFGQPRTDTQYF. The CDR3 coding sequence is TGTGCCAGCAGCTTCGGACAGCCGCGCACAGATACGCAGTATTTT.

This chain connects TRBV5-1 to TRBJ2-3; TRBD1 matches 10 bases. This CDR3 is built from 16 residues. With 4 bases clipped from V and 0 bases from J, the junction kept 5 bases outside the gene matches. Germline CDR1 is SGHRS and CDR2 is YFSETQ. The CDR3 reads CASSPGTGASTDTQYF. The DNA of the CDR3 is TGCGCCAGCAGCCCCGGGACAGGGGCGAGCACAGATACGCAGTATTTT.

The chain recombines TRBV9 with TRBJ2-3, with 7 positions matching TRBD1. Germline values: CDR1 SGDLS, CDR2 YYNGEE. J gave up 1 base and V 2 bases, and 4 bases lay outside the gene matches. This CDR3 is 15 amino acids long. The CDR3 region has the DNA TGTGCCAGCAGCGTCCGAGGGACAGGCACAGATACGCAGTATTTT. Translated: CASSVRGTGTDTQYF. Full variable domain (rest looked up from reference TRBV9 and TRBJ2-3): DSGVTQTPKHLITATGQRVTLRCSPRSGDLSVYWYQQSLDQGLQFLIQYYNGEERAKGNILERFSAQQFPDLHSELNLSSLELGDSALYFCASSVRGTGTDTQYFGPGTRLTVL.

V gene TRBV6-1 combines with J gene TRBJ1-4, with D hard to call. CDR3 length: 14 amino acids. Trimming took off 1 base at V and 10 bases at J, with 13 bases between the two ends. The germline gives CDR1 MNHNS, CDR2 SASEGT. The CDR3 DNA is TGTGCCAGCAGTGAAGAGCCCTTGAGCCTAAAACTGTTTTTT. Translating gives CASSEEPLSLKLFF.

CDR3 loop: CASSSRDREALSSYNEQFF. For the CDR3, the DNA is TGTGCCAGCAGCTCCCGGGACAGGGAGGCCCTTAGCTCCTACAATGAGCAGTTCTTC. J is TRBJ2-1 and V is TRBV7-9, with TRBD1 matching 9 bases. Germline CDR1 SEHNR, CDR2 FQNEAQ (reference sequence). The CDR3 runs to 19 residues. The junction had 13 bases not matched to a gene; V was cut back by 4 bases and J by 0 bases.

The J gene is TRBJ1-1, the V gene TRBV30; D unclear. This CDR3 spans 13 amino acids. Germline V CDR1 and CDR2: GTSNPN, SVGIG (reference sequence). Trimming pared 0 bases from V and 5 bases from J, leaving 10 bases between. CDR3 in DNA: TGTGCCTGGAGTGTACTGGGAGGGACTGAAGCTTTCTTT. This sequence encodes CAWSVLGGTEAFF.

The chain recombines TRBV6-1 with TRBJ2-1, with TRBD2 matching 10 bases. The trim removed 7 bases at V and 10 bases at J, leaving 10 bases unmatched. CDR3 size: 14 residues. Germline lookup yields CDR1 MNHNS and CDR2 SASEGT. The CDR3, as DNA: TGTGCCAGCATTGGACTAGCGGCTCTGACGGAGCAGTTCTTC. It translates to CASIGLAALTEQFF.

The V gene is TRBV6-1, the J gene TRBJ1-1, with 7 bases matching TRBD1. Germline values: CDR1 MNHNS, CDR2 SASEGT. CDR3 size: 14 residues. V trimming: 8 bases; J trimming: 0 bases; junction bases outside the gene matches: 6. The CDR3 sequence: CASGTAHMNTEAFF. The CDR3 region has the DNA TGTGCCAGCGGGACAGCTCATATGAACACTGAAGCTTTCTTT.

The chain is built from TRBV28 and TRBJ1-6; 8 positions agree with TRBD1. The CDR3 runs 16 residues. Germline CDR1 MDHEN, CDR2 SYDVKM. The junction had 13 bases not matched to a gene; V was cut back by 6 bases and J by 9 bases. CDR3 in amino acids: CASRLGGDRNSSPLHF. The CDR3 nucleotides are TGTGCCAGCAGACTTGGCGGGGACAGGAACAGTTCACCCCTCCACTTT.

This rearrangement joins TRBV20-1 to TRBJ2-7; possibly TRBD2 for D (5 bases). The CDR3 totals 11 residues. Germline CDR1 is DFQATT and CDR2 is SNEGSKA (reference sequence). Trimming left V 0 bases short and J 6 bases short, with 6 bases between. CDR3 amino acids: CSARDRGEQYF. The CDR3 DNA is TGCAGTGCTAGAGACCGGGGCGAGCAGTACTTC.

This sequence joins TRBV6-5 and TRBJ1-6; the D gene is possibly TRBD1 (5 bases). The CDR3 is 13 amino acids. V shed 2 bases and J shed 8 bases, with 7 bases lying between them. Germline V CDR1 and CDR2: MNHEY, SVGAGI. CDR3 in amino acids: CASSYGGDSPLHF. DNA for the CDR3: TGTGCCAGCAGTTACGGAGGGGATTCACCCCTCCACTTT.

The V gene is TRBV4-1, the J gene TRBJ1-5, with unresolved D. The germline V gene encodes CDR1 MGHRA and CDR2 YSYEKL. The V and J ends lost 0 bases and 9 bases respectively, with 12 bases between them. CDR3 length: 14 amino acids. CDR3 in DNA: TGCGCCAGCAGCCAAGAACAGCTCTATTGGCCCCAGCATTTT. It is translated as CASSQEQLYWPQHF.

The CDR3, as DNA: TGTGCCAGCTCACCGCGGGAGACAACCGGGGAGCTGTTTTTT. Translation gives CASSPRETTGELFF. The J gene is TRBJ2-2, the V gene TRBV18; 7 bases match TRBD2. Looked up from germline, CDR1 is KGHSH and CDR2 is LQKENI. This CDR3 is 14 amino acids long. V was clipped by 3 bases and J by 5 bases; unmatched bases: 3.

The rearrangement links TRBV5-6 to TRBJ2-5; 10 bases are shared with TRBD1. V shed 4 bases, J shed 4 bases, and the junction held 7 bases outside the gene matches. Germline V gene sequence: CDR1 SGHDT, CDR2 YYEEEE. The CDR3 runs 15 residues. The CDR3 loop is CASSKDRGVSETQYF. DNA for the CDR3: TGTGCCAGCAGCAAGGACAGGGGGGTATCAGAGACCCAGTACTTC.

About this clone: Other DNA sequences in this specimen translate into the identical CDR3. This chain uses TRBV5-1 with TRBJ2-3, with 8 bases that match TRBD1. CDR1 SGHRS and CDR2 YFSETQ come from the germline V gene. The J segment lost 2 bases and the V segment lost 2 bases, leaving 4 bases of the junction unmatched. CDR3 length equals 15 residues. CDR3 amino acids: CASSLGDRSTDTQYF. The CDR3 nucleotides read TGCGCCAGCAGCTTAGGGGACAGGTCCACAGATACGCAGTATTTT.

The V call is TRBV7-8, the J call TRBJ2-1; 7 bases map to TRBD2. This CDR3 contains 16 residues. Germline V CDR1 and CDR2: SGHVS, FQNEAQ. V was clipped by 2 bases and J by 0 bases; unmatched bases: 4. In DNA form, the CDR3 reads TGTGCCAGCAGCTTACAGCGGGGAAGCTCCTACAATGAGCAGTTCTTC. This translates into CASSLQRGSSYNEQFF.

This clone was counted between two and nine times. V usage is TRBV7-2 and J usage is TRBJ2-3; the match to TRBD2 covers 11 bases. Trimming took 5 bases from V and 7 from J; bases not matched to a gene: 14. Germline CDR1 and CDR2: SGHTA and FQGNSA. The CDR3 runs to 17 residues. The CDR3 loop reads CASSPRLAGLSLNTQYF. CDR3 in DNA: TGTGCCAGCAGCCCCAGACTAGCGGGGCTCTCTCTGAATACGCAGTATTTT.

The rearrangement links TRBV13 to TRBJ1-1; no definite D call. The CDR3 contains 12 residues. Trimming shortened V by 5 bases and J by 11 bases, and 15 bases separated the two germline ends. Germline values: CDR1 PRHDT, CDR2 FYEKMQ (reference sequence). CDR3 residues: CASSPTGPVAFF. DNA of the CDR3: TGTGCCAGCAGCCCCACCGGTCCGGTGGCTTTCTTT.

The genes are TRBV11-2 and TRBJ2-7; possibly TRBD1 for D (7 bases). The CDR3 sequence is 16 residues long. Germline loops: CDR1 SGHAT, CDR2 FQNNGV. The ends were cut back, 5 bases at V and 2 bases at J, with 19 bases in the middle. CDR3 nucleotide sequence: TGTGCCAGCAGCACCCGAGCAGGGGGACTTCCCTACGAGCAGTACTTC. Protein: CASSTRAGGLPYEQYF. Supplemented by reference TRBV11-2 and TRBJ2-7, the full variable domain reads EAGVAQSPRYKIIEKRQSVAFWCNPISGHATLYWYQQILGQGPKLLIQFQNNGVVDDSQLPKDRFSAERLKGVDSTLKIQPAKLEDSAVYLCASSTRAGGLPYEQYFGPGTRLTVT.

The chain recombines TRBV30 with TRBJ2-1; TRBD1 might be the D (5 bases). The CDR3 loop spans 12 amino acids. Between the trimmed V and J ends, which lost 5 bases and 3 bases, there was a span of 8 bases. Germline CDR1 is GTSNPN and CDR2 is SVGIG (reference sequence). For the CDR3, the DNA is TGTGCCTGGGACAGAAACTACAATGAGCAGTTCTTC. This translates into CAWDRNYNEQFF.